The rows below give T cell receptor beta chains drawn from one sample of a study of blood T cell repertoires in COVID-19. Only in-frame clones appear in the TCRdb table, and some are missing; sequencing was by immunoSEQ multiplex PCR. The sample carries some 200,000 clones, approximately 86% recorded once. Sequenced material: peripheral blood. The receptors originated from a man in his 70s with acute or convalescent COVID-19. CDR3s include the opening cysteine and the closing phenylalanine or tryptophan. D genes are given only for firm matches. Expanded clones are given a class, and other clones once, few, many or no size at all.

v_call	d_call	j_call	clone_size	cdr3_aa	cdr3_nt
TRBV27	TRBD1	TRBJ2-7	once	CASSRTGGYSYEQYF	TGTGCCAGCAGTAGAACAGGGGGCTACTCCTACGAGCAGTACTTC
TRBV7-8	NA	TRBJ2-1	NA	CASSAHEGGSYNEQFF	TGTGCCAGCAGCGCCCACGAAGGAGGCTCCTACAATGAGCAGTTCTTC
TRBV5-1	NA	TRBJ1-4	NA	CASSMGGFNEKLFF	TGCGCCAGCAGTATGGGAGGGTTCAATGAAAAACTGTTTTTT
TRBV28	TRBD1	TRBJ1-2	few	CASSLRQGSGYTF	TGTGCCAGCAGTTTAAGACAGGGGTCTGGCTACACCTTC
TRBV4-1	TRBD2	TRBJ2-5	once	CASSQDPLRDYQYF	TGCGCCAGCAGCCAAGATCCGCTCCGGGACTACCAGTACTTC
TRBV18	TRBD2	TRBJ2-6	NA	CASSLSGISGANVLTF	TGTGCCAGCTCACTAAGCGGGATCTCTGGGGCCAACGTCCTGACTTTC
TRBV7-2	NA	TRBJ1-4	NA	CASSPGATTGNEKLFF	TGTGCCAGCAGCCCCGGAGCCACTACAGGAAATGAAAAACTGTTTTTT
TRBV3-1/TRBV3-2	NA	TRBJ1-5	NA	CASSFGQQPQHF	TGTGCCAGCAGTTTCGGACAGCAGCCCCAGCATTTT
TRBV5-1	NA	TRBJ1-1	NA	CASSLRGYSTEAFF	TGCGCCAGCAGCTTACGGGGTTACAGCACTGAAGCTTTCTTT
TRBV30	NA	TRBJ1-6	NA	CAWSAGGGNSPLHF	TGTGCCTGGAGTGCGGGCGGCGGGAATTCACCCCTCCACTTT
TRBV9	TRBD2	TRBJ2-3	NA	CASSVASGGGDTQYF	TGTGCCAGCAGCGTAGCCTCGGGAGGTGGAGATACGCAGTATTTT
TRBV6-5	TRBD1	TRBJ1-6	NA	CASSYEDRGNNSPLHF	TGTGCCAGCAGTTACGAGGACAGGGGGAATAATTCACCCCTCCACTTT
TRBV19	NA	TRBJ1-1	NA	CASSIVSRRGSTEAFF	TGTGCCAGTAGTATAGTGTCAAGGCGGGGAAGCACTGAAGCTTTCTTT
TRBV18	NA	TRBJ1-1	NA	CASSLGQNTEAFF	TGTGCCAGCTCCCTCGGACAGAACACTGAAGCTTTCTTT
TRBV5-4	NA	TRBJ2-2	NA	CASSLGRVNTGELFF	TGTGCCAGCAGCTTGGGCAGGGTAAACACCGGGGAGCTGTTTTTT
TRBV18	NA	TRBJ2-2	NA	CASSEGVANTGELFF	TGTGCCAGCTCTGAGGGAGTTGCGAACACCGGGGAGCTGTTTTTT
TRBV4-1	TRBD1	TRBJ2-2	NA	CASSSPSGGLATGELFF	TGCGCCAGCAGCTCCCCTTCAGGGGGCTTGGCCACCGGGGAGCTGTTTTTT
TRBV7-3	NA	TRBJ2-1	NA	CASSLGTGYNEQFF	TGTGCCAGCAGCTTAGGTACAGGATACAATGAGCAGTTCTTC